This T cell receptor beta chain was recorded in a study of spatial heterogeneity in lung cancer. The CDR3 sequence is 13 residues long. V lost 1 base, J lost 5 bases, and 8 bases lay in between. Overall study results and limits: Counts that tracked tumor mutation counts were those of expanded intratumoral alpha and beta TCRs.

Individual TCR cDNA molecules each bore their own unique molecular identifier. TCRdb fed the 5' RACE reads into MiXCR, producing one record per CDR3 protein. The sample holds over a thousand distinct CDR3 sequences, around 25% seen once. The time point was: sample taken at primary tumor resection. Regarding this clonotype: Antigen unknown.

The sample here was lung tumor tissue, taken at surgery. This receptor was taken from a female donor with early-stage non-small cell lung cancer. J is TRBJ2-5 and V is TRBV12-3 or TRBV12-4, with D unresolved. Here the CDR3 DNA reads TGTGCCAGCAGTTTAGGCTCCTCGGAGACCCAGTACTTC. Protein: CASSLGSSETQYF.